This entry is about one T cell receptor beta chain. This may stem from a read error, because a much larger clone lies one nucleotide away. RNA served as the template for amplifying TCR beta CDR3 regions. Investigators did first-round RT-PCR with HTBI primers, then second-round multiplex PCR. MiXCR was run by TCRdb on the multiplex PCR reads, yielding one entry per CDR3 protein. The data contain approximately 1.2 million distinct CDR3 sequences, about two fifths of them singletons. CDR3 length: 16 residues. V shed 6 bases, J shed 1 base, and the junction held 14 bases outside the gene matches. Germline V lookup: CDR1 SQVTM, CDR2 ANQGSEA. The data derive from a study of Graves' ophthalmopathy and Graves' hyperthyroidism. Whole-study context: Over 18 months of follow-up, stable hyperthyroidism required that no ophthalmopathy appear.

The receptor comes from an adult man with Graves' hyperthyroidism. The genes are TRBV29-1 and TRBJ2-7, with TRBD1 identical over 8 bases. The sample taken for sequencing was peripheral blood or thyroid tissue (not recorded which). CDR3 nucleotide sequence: TGCAGCGTCATCGACAGGGGAAATGCCTCTTCCTACGAGCAGTACTTC. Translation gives CSVIDRGNASSYEQYF.